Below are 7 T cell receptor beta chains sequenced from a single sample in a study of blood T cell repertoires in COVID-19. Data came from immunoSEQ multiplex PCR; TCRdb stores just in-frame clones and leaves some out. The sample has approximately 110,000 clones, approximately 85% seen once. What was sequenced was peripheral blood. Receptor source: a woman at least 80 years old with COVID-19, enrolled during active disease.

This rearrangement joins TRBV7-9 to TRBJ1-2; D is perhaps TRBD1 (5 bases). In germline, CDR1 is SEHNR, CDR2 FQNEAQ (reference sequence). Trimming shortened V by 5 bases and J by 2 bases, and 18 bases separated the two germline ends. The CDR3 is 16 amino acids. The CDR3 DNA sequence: TGTGCCAGCAGCCGTTTGACCCTCAGGGTAAACTATGGCTACACCTTC. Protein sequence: CASSRLTLRVNYGYTF.

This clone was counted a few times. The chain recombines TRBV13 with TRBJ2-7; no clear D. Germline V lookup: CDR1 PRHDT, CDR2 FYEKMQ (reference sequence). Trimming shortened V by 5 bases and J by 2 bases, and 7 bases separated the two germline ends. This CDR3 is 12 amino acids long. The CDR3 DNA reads TGTGCCAGCAGCCCCTCGGCCTACGAGCAGTACTTC. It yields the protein CASSPSAYEQYF.

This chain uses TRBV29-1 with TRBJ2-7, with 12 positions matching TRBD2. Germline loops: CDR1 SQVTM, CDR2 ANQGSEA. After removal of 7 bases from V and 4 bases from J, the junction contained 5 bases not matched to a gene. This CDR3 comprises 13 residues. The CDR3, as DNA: TGCAGCGCTGCGGGACTAGCGGGTTACGAGCAGTACTTC. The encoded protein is CSAAGLAGYEQYF.

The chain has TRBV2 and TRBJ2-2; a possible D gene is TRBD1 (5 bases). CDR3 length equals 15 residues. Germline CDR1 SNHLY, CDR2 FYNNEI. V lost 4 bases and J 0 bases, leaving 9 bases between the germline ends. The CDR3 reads CASSAQTANTGELFF. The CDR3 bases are TGTGCCAGCAGTGCACAGACAGCGAACACCGGGGAGCTGTTTTTT.

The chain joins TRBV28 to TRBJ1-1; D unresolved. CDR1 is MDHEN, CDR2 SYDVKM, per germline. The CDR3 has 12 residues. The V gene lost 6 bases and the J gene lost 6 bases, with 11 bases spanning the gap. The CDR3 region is CASSQQRAEAFF. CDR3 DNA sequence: TGTGCCAGCAGCCAGCAGCGCGCTGAAGCTTTCTTT.

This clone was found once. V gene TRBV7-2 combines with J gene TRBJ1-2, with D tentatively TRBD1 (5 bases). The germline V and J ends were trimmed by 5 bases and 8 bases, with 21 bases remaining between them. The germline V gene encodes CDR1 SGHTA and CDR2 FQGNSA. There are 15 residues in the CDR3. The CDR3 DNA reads TGTGCCAGCAGCCTGCATGGGGCCATACAGGAAGGCTACACCTTC. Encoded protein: CASSLHGAIQEGYTF.

The CDR3 loop is CASSELAGITDTQYF. In DNA form, the CDR3 reads TGTGCCAGCAGTGAACTAGCGGGGATCACAGATACGCAGTATTTT. The chain carries TRBV2 and TRBJ2-3, with 9 bases fitting TRBD2. Trimming removed 2 bases from V and 2 bases from J; junction bases left unmatched: 2. Germline CDR1 reads SNHLY; CDR2 reads FYNNEI. The CDR3 consists of 15 residues.